This T cell receptor beta chain emerged from a study of T-cell reconstitution after alpha-beta-depleted transplantation in children. CDR1 is KGHSH, CDR2 LQKENI, per germline. Trimming stripped 2 bases from V and 6 bases from J, with 13 bases between. The CDR3 runs 14 residues. This clonotype was counted only a few times. Unique molecular identifiers were used in preparing the TCRbeta library. TCRdb re-called the PCR reads through MiXCR, storing one row per CDR3 protein. The sample holds about 500,000 distinct CDR3 sequences, less than 35% seen once. The sequence came from a human donor who donated a stem cell graft to a child with aplastic anemia. Sequencing used PBMCs from the stem cell graft donor, obtained from the stem cell graft. The rearrangement uses TRBV18 and TRBJ1-2; D uncertain. CDR3: CASSPGVGGNGYTF. Written as DNA, the CDR3 is TGTGCCAGCTCACCAGGGGTCGGAGGCAATGGCTACACCTTC.